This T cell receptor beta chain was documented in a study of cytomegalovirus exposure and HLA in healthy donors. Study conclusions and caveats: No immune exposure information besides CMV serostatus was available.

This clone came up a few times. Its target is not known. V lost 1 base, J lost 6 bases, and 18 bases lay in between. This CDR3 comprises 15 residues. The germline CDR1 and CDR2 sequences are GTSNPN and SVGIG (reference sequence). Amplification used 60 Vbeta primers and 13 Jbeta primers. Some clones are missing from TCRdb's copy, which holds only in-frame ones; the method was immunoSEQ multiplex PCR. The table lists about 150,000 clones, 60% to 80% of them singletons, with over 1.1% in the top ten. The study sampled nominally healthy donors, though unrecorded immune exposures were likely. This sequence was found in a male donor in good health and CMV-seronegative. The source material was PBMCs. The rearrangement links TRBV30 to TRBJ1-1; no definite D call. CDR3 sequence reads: CAWSAPDLGDAEAFF. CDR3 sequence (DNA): TGTGCCTGGAGTGCTCCCGACCTGGGAGACGCTGAAGCTTTCTTT.